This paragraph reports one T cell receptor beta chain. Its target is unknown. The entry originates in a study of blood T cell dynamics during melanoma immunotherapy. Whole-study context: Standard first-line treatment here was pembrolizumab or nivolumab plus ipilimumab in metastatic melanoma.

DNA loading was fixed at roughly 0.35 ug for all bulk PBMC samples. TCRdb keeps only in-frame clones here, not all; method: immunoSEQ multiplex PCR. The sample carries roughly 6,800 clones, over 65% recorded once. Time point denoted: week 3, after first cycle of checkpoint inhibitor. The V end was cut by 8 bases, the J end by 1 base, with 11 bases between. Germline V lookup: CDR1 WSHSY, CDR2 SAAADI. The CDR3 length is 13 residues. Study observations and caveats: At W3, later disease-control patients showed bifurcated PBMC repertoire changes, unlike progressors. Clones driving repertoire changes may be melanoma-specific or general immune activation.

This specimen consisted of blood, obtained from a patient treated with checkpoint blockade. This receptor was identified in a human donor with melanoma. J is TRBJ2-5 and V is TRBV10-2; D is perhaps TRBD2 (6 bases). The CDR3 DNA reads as TGCGCCAGCCGCCCCGGGGGCCAAGAGACCCAGTACTTC. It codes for CASRPGGQETQYF.